What follows describes a single TCR beta chain. This sample was taken from a study of blood T cell repertoires in COVID-19. Only in-frame clones appear in the TCRdb table, and some are missing; sequencing was by immunoSEQ multiplex PCR. Of 250,000 to 300,000 clones in the sample, under 90% are singletons; the top ten hold 2.2%. The germline V gene has CDR1 LGHDT and CDR2 YNNKEL (reference sequence). The CDR3 length is 16 residues. The V and J ends lost 1 base and 0 bases respectively, with 7 bases between them. The chain recombines TRBV3-1 (or the pseudogene TRBV3-2) with TRBJ1-6; no definite D call. The receptor was derived from a man aged 50-60 years with acute or convalescent COVID-19. The sequenced material came from peripheral blood. The CDR3 sequence is CASSQGAGSYNSPLHF. The CDR3 DNA reads TGTGCCAGCAGCCAAGGAGCAGGCTCCTATAATTCACCCCTCCACTTT.